Below, one TCR beta chain is given with its context. Its antigen is still unknown. This entry is derived from a study of tumor-infiltrating lymphocytes in primary liver carcinoma. General study points: Tumor samples exhibited a significantly greater top-250-clone fraction than blood samples (p = 0.039). Pairs comparing tumor with adjacent tissue or blood overlapped less than pairs drawn from tumor regions.

Both blood RNA, taken from unsorted whole blood, and germline DNA were extracted. The investigators made TCR beta cDNA from about 510 ng total RNA, using a constant-region primer. Three nested multiplex PCR rounds of slightly modified ARM-PCR generated TCR beta libraries. In the first two PCR rounds, TRBV1-TRBV30 forward primers were paired with a C-beta reverse primer, and each round lasted approximately 9 cycles. TCRdb re-derived calls from the multiplex PCR reads in MiXCR, one entry per CDR3 protein. The top ten hold 72% of the sample, which has 150,000 to 200,000 distinct CDR3 sequences, 60% seen once. CDR1 is SGHDN, CDR2 FVKESK, per germline. The CDR3 has 16 residues. The V gene lost 0 bases and the J gene lost 2 bases, with 12 bases spanning the gap.

The chain has TRBV14 and TRBJ2-3; a weak D match, TRBD2 (6 bases). The source is a man aged 35 to 55 with primary liver carcinoma and hepatitis B virus infection. Sequencing was performed on peripheral blood. The CDR3 bases are TGTGCCAGCAGCCAAGAGGGGACTTCATTCACAGATACGCAGTATTTT. Residues: CASSQEGTSFTDTQYF.